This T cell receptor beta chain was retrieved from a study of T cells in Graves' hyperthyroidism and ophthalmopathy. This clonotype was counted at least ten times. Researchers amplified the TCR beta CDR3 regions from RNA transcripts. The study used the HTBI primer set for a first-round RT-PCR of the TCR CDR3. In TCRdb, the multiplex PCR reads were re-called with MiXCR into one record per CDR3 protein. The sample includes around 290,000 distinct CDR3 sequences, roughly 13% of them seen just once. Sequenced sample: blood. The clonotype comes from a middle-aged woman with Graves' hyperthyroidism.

The CDR3 loop is CASSVDRDTEAFF. In nucleotides, the CDR3 is TGTGCCAGCAGCGTCGACAGGGACACTGAAGCTTTCTTT. The V and J genes are TRBV9 and TRBJ1-1, with TRBD1 identical over 7 bases. Germline V CDR1 and CDR2: SGDLS, YYNGEE. Unmatched junction bases numbered 1, after V lost 2 bases and J lost 3 bases. This CDR3 has 13 amino acids. The variable domain in full, completed from reference TRBV9 and TRBJ1-1, reads DSGVTQTPKHLITATGQRVTLRCSPRSGDLSVYWYQQSLDQGLQFLIQYYNGEERAKGNILERFSAQQFPDLHSELNLSSLELGDSALYFCASSVDRDTEAFFGQGTRLTVV.